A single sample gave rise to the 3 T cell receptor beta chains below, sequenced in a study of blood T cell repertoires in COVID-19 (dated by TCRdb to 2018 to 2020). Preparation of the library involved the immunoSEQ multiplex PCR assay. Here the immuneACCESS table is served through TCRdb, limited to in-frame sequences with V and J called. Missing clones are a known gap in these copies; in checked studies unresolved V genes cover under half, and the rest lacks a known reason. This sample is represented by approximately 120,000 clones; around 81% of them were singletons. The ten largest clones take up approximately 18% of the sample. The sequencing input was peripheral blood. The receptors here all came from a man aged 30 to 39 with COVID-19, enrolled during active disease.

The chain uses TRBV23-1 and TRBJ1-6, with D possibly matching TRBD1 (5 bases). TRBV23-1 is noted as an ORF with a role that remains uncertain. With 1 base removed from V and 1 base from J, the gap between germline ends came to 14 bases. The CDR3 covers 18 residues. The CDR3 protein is CASSQFWGESSYNSPLHF. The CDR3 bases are TGCGCCAGCAGTCAATTCTGGGGGGAGAGTTCCTATAATTCACCCCTCCACTTT.

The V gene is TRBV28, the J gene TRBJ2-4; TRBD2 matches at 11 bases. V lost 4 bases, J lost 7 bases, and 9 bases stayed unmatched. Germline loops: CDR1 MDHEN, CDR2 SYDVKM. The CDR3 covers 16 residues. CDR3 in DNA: TGTGCCAGCAGTTCGGTTAGCGGGGGGGCCTACAACATTCAGTACTTC. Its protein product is CASSSVSGGAYNIQYF.

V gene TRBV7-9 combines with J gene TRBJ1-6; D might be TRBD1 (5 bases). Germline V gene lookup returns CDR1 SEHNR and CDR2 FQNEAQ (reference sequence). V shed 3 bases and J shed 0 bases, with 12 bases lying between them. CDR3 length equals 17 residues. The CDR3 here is CASSLKGEGSYNSPLHF. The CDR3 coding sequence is TGTGCCAGCAGCTTGAAAGGGGAAGGCTCCTATAATTCACCCCTCCACTTT.